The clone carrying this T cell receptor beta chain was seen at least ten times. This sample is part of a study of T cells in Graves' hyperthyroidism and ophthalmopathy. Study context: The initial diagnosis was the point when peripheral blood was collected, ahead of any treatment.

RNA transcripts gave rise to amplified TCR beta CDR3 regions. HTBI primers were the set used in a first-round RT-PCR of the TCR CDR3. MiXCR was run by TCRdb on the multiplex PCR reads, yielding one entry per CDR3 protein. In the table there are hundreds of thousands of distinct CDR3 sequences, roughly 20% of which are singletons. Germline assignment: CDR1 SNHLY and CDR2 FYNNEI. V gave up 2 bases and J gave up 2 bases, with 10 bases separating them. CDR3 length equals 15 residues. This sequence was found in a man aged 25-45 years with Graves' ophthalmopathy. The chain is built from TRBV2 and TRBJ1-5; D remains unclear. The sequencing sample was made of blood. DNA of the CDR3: TGTGCCAGCAGTGAAAATGGTGGGGGCAATCAGCCCCAGCATTTT. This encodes CASSENGGGNQPQHF.